The 10 T cell receptor beta chains below were found in one sample sequenced in a study of blood T cell repertoires in COVID-19. Some clones are missing from TCRdb's copy, which holds only in-frame ones; the method was immunoSEQ multiplex PCR. This sample has about 170,000 clones, with approximately 84% found just once. The material sequenced was PBMCs or T cells enriched from blood (not recorded which). These receptors originate from a man aged 45-65 years who had recovered from COVID-19.

The gene calls are TRBV11-2 and TRBJ2-7; 8 positions match TRBD1. V lost 6 bases to trimming and J lost 5 bases; unmatched junction nucleotides: 9. Germline V gene data show CDR1 as SGHAT and CDR2 as FQNNGV. The CDR3 covers 14 residues. Here the CDR3 DNA reads TGTGCCAGCAGTTCAGGACAGGGAAAGAACGAGCAGTACTTC. This codes for CASSSGQGKNEQYF.

The chain has TRBV10-1 and TRBJ2-7; perhaps TRBD2 as D (6 bases). Germline CDR1 and CDR2: WNHNN and SYGVQD (reference sequence). V shed 6 bases and J shed 1 base, with 10 bases lying between them. CDR3 size: 13 residues. CDR3 nucleotide sequence: TGCGCCAGCAGGGCGGGACCGTCCTACGAGCAGTACTTC. It is translated as CASRAGPSYEQYF.

The chain has TRBV6-5 and TRBJ1-2; D may be TRBD1 (5 bases). CDR3 length equals 13 residues. CDR1 MNHEY and CDR2 SVGAGI come from the germline V gene. Trimming cost V 6 bases and J 4 bases, with 12 bases left between them. CDR3 loop: CASSVRDFYGYTF. CDR3 sequence (DNA): TGTGCCAGCAGCGTCCGGGACTTCTATGGCTACACCTTC.

The table lists this clone with a count of one. This sequence joins TRBV19 and TRBJ2-6; 7 bases fit TRBD1. In germline, CDR1 is LNHDA, CDR2 SQIVND (reference sequence). The CDR3 runs to 15 residues. Losses at the gene ends were 6 bases for V and 2 bases for J; bases not matched to a gene: 4. The CDR3 loop is CASSLDRAGANVLTF. The DNA for the CDR3 is TGTGCCAGTAGCCTTGACAGGGCTGGGGCCAACGTCCTGACTTTC.

The chain links TRBV9 to TRBJ2-1; D is unclear. The CDR3 loop spans 15 amino acids. The V and J ends lost 2 bases and 0 bases respectively, with 9 bases between them. Germline CDR1 SGDLS, CDR2 YYNGEE. The CDR3 protein is CASSVGQSSYNEQFF. The CDR3 nucleotides read TGTGCCAGCAGCGTGGGCCAGAGCTCCTACAATGAGCAGTTCTTC.

The genes are TRBV6-5 and TRBJ2-2; TRBD2 matches at 8 bases. The CDR3 contains 13 residues. CDR1 and CDR2 (germline): MNHEY, SVGAGI. J was trimmed by 9 bases and V by 5 bases; bases with no gene match: 5. DNA of the CDR3: TGTGCCAGCAGTCCCGGGGGGGGACGGGAGCTGTTTTTT. Amino acids: CASSPGGGRELFF.

This sequence joins TRBV19 and TRBJ2-1; 9 bases line up with TRBD2. In germline, CDR1 is LNHDA, CDR2 SQIVND (reference sequence). The ends lost 6 bases at V and 9 bases at J; junction bases unmatched: 9. There are 14 residues in the CDR3. CDR3 sequence (DNA): TGTGCCAGTAGAGGGCGGGGGGGCCTGGTTGAGCAGTTCTTC. This codes for CASRGRGGLVEQFF. Full variable domain (missing parts from reference TRBV19 and TRBJ2-1): DGGITQSPKYLFRKEGQNVTLSCEQNLNHDAMYWYRQDPGQGLRLIYYSQIVNDFQKGDIAEGYSVSREKKESFPLTVTSAQKNPTAFYLCASRGRGGLVEQFFGPGTRLTVL.

This sequence joins TRBV5-4 and TRBJ2-5; 7 bases are shared with TRBD1. The CDR3 is 15 residues long. Germline trimming cut 4 bases from V and 5 bases from J; bases unmatched to any gene: 11. CDR1 and CDR2 from the germline V gene are SGHNT and YYREEE (reference sequence). CDR3 region: CASSPPKGGRETQYF. For the CDR3, the DNA is TGTGCCAGCAGCCCCCCCAAAGGGGGCCGGGAGACCCAGTACTTC.

In its sample, this clone ranks as medium-sized. The V and J genes are TRBV28 and TRBJ2-3; 11 bases are shared with TRBD1. Germline lookup yields CDR1 MDHEN and CDR2 SYDVKM. V shed 10 bases and J 5 bases; nucleotides not matched to a gene: 11. The CDR3 is 15 residues long. The CDR3 loop is CATREGQGEVDTQYF. The DNA for the CDR3 is TGTGCCACGCGCGAGGGACAGGGGGAGGTAGATACGCAGTATTTT.

This clone was observed a handful of times. The chain has TRBV2 and TRBJ1-5; D ambiguous. Germline CDR1 and CDR2: SNHLY and FYNNEI. This CDR3 is built from 14 residues. Trimming cost V 3 bases and J 3 bases, with 9 bases left between them. The CDR3 region has the DNA TGTGCCAGCAGTGAGACTGGCCCCAATCAGCCCCAGCATTTT. It yields the protein CASSETGPNQPQHF.